Following are 16 T cell receptor beta chains from one sample sequenced in a study of T cell responses to AZD1222 COVID-19 vaccine. TCRdb's table, derived via immunoSEQ multiplex PCR, lists solely in-frame clones and lacks some. The table shows fewer than 130,000 clones, with roughly four fifths occurring only once. The sequenced sample was peripheral blood, obtained on day 0 of AZD1222 vaccination. Receptors were obtained from an adult in good health.

The chain joins TRBV7-9 to TRBJ2-7; TRBD2 might be the D (5 bases). The length of the CDR3 is 15 residues. Germline V gene data show CDR1 as SEHNR and CDR2 as FQNEAQ (reference sequence). Trimming took 0 bases from V and 2 from J, leaving 11 bases between them. CDR3 sequence (DNA): TGTGCCAGCAGCTTAGCAGGGAGTCGGACCTACGAGCAGTACTTC. It specifies CASSLAGSRTYEQYF.

This clone was counted between two and nine times. V and J are TRBV30 and TRBJ2-3; a weak D match, TRBD2 (6 bases). Trimming left V 4 bases short and J 0 bases short, with 8 bases between. The CDR3 has 13 amino acids. CDR1 and CDR2 from the germline V gene are GTSNPN and SVGIG (reference sequence). The CDR3 region is CAWTTRSTDTQYF. The DNA for the CDR3 is TGTGCCTGGACGACTAGAAGCACAGATACGCAGTATTTT.

This clone has only a few counts. The gene calls are TRBV11-2 and TRBJ2-3, with a tentative D call TRBD2 (6 bases). Trimming pared 5 bases from V and 4 bases from J, leaving 28 bases between. The CDR3 has 19 residues. Germline-derived CDR1 and CDR2 are SGHAT and FQNNGV. CDR3 DNA: TGTGCCAGCAGCGGGGACTTGCGAAACCCCACCAGCACACCAGATACGCAGTATTTT. Its protein is CASSGDLRNPTSTPDTQYF.

The J gene is TRBJ1-4, the V gene TRBV6-5, with 12 bases matching TRBD1. Losses at the gene ends were 8 bases for V and 8 bases for J; bases not matched to a gene: 6. Germline CDR1 and CDR2: MNHEY and SVGAGI. This CDR3 region has 14 residues. CDR3 protein: CASGGQGAKEKLFF. CDR3 bases: TGTGCCAGCGGGGGACAGGGGGCAAAGGAAAAACTGTTTTTT.

The chain recombines TRBV12-5 with TRBJ2-5; possibly TRBD2 for D (5 bases). Per the germline V gene, CDR1 is LGHNT and CDR2 is FRNRAP. The V end lost 2 bases, the J end lost 1 base, and 11 bases lay between the germline ends. The CDR3 runs to 15 residues. This chain's CDR3 is CASGLLRAGQETQYF. CDR3 DNA: TGTGCTAGTGGTTTGTTGAGGGCAGGCCAAGAGACCCAGTACTTC.

This clone was counted a few times. The chain has TRBV10-1 and TRBJ1-2; 9 bases align to TRBD1. Germline values: CDR1 WNHNN, CDR2 SYGVQD (reference sequence). The CDR3 extends over 12 amino acids. The V segment lost 10 bases and the J segment 4 bases; nucleotides outside the gene matches: 4. Written as DNA, the CDR3 is TGCGCCACCGGGACAGGGAGCTATGGCTACACCTTC. Protein product: CATGTGSYGYTF.

This clone was recorded only once. The CDR3 is CASSHGGDPPQPQHF. Here the CDR3 DNA reads TGTGCCAGCAGCCACGGGGGGGACCCCCCCCAGCCCCAGCATTTT. The rearrangement uses TRBV6-6 and TRBJ1-5; a possible D gene is TRBD1 (5 bases). CDR3 length: 15 residues. Germline V lookup: CDR1 MNHNY, CDR2 SVGAGI (reference sequence). Deletions cut 6 bases from V and 7 bases from J, with 19 bases between.

This chain joins TRBV11-3 and TRBJ2-2; D call uncertain. The germline V and J ends were trimmed by 4 bases and 1 base, with 4 bases remaining between them. Germline-derived CDR1 and CDR2 are SGHNT and YENEEA. This CDR3 contains 13 residues. The DNA of the CDR3 is TGTGCCAGCAGCTCCCAGAACACCGGGGAGCTGTTTTTT. Translation: CASSSQNTGELFF.

The chain links TRBV1 to TRBJ2-3; the listed D gene, TRBD2, was not tested against the DNA. TRBV1 is shown as a pseudogene. The CDR3 consists of 13 residues. CDR3 nucleotides: TGCACCAGCAGCGGGAGGGACACAGATACGCAGTATTTT. This codes for CTSSGRDTDTQYF.

This chain links TRBV5-1 with TRBJ2-2; D not certain. Trimming cost V 6 bases and J 4 bases, with 13 bases left between them. Germline V lookup: CDR1 SGHRS, CDR2 YFSETQ. CDR3 length equals 14 residues. DNA of the CDR3: TGCGCCAGCACCAATAGTGTGGGCACCGGGGAGCTGTTTTTT. Translating it yields CASTNSVGTGELFF.

J is TRBJ1-4 and V is TRBV7-6; tentatively, D is TRBD1 (5 bases). Germline CDR1 reads SGHVS; CDR2 reads FNYEAQ. The CDR3 covers 16 residues. The V end was cut by 3 bases, the J end by 0 bases, with 11 bases between. The CDR3, as DNA: TGTGCCAGCAGCTTGGGCAGGGTTGCAACTAATGAAAAACTGTTTTTT. Translating it yields CASSLGRVATNEKLFF.

The chain is built from TRBV29-1 and TRBJ1-1; perhaps TRBD1 as D (5 bases). V lost 2 bases and J lost 5, with 12 bases in between. The CDR3 covers 13 residues. Germline values: CDR1 SQVTM, CDR2 ANQGSEA. The CDR3 DNA follows: TGCAGCGTTGAACCCAGGGCTGGGACTGAAGCTTTCTTT. As protein: CSVEPRAGTEAFF.

The CDR3 is CASSIGRQGQPQHF. DNA of the CDR3: TGTGCCAGTAGTATAGGAAGGCAAGGTCAGCCCCAGCATTTT. The genes are TRBV19 and TRBJ1-5; D unresolved. Germline CDR1 is LNHDA and CDR2 is SQIVND (reference sequence). The ends were cut back, 1 base at V and 6 bases at J, with 10 bases in the middle. The CDR3 has 14 amino acids.

CDR3 sequence reads: CASRDAGRRNTIYF. As DNA, the CDR3 is TGTGCCAGCCGTGACGCGGGACGGCGAAACACCATATATTTT. The chain is built from TRBV3-1 (or the pseudogene TRBV3-2) and TRBJ1-3; maybe TRBD1 (5 bases). Trimming cost V 8 bases and J 5 bases, with 16 bases left between them. Germline V lookup: CDR1 LGHDT, CDR2 YNNKEL (reference sequence). This CDR3 is 14 amino acids long.

The chain carries TRBV28 and TRBJ1-2, with 9 nucleotides matching TRBD1. Germline V gene sequence: CDR1 MDHEN, CDR2 SYDVKM. The V and J ends lost 5 bases and 2 bases, in that order; junction bases with no gene match: 9. This CDR3 is built from 16 residues. The CDR3 loop reads CASSHAGTGRNYGYTF. The CDR3 DNA sequence: TGTGCCAGCAGTCATGCCGGGACAGGGAGAAACTATGGCTACACCTTC.

V and J are TRBV2 and TRBJ2-7, with D hard to call. The CDR3 runs 11 residues. The germline CDR1 and CDR2 sequences are SNHLY and FYNNEI. The V end was cut by 5 bases, the J end by 9 bases, with 11 bases between. The DNA for the CDR3 is TGTGCCAGCAGTCGACTTCGTCGGCAGTACTTC. As protein: CASSRLRRQYF.